This T cell receptor beta chain was sequenced during a study of T cell repertoires in cytomegalovirus infection. On the study more broadly: The public TCR beta signatures pointed to both CMV infection and matching HLA type. Study outcomes and limitations: The cumulative frequency of public TCR beta families distinguished individuals who carried CMV together with the relevant HLA.

This clonotype came up many times. Its target is unknown. The germline CDR1 and CDR2 sequences are MRHNA and SNTAGT. The V and J ends lost 4 bases and 1 base, in that order; junction bases with no gene match: 17. The CDR3 length is 19 residues. In TCRdb, the reads were re-called with MiXCR into one record per CDR3 protein. Counted here are 480,000 or so distinct CDR3 sequences, about 10% occurring once; the ten biggest clones make up 10%. Material for sequencing was PBMCs. J is TRBJ2-3 and V is TRBV6-4, with 7 positions matching TRBD1. The receptor's source is a human donor in good health (CMV status not recorded). Some clones in this sample may be carry-over from other donors' samples. The CDR3 nucleotides read TGTGCCAGCAGTGGGGGACAGACCCTAAGGTTACTCCGCACAGATACGCAGTATTTT. It encodes CASSGGQTLRLLRTDTQYF.